Shown below are 13 T cell receptor beta chains from a single sample sequenced in a study of T-cell reconstitution after alpha-beta-depleted transplantation in children. It was with unique molecular identifiers that the TCRbeta library was prepared. A single record per CDR3 protein comes from TCRdb applying MiXCR to the PCR reads. The sample lists around 600,000 distinct CDR3 sequences; more than 20% were seen once. The starting material was PBMCs, mostly from graft donor cells, obtained 360 days after TCRalphabeta/CD19-depleted stem cell transplant. These receptors were collected from a boy younger than two who had a stem cell transplant for acute myeloid leukemia, so the T cells may come from the graft donor.

The chain has TRBV5-1 and TRBJ2-1; 12 bases fit TRBD2. There are 18 residues in the CDR3. From germline, CDR1 is SGHRS and CDR2 YFSETQ. Trimming at V came to 4 bases and at J to 0 bases, leaving 8 bases not matched to a gene. CDR3 residues: CASSLPSGGDPSYNEQFF. CDR3 DNA: TGCGCCAGCAGCCTCCCTAGCGGGGGGGACCCCTCCTACAATGAGCAGTTCTTC.

V gene TRBV6-5 combines with J gene TRBJ1-1, with D uncertain. CDR1 and CDR2 from the germline V gene are MNHEY and SVGAGI. The V and J ends lost 8 bases and 5 bases respectively, with 12 bases between them. The CDR3 runs to 12 residues. CDR3 residues: CASDISRTEAFF. The CDR3 DNA reads as TGTGCCAGCGACATATCAAGAACTGAAGCTTTCTTT.

This clonotype was observed at least ten times. The V call is TRBV29-1, the J call TRBJ2-1, with 7 bases lining up with TRBD1. The V gene's germline CDR1 is SQVTM and CDR2 ANQGSEA. V lost 7 bases, J lost 8 bases, and 8 bases stayed unmatched. CDR3 length: 12 residues. CDR3 residues: CSDREGADEQFF. Here the CDR3 DNA reads TGCAGCGATCGAGAGGGGGCGGATGAGCAGTTCTTC.

The V gene is TRBV7-2, the J gene TRBJ2-3; the D is unclear. Trimming removed 4 bases at V and 3 bases at J, with 8 bases between. This CDR3 is built from 13 residues. CDR1 and CDR2 (germline): SGHTA, FQGNSA. For the CDR3, the DNA is TGTGCCAGCAGCTCCCGTATTACAGATACGCAGTATTTT. Translation: CASSSRITDTQYF.

The V gene is TRBV7-9, the J gene TRBJ2-2; no reliable D call. The germline V and J ends were trimmed by 9 bases and 3 bases, with 20 bases remaining between them. This CDR3 has 16 amino acids. CDR1 is SEHNR and CDR2 is FQNEAQ in the germline V gene (reference sequence). DNA of the CDR3: TGTGCCAGGAGCCCTGGGCTCTTACGGGACACCGGGGAGCTGTTTTTT. Protein sequence: CARSPGLLRDTGELFF. Full variable domain (remainder filled in from reference TRBV7-9 and TRBJ2-2): DTGVSQNPRHKITKRGQNVTFRCDPISEHNRLYWYRQTLGQGPEFLTYFQNEAQLEKSRLLSDRFSAERPKGSFSTLEIQRTEQGDSAMYLCARSPGLLRDTGELFFGEGSRLTVL.

This clonotype was picked up many times. V is TRBV6-1 and J is TRBJ1-2; a possible D gene is TRBD1 (5 bases). Trimming removed 8 bases at V and 5 bases at J, with 12 bases between. The CDR3 loop spans 12 amino acids. Germline V CDR1 and CDR2: MNHNS, SASEGT. The CDR3 DNA is TGTGCCAGCGCCGGGACGGCTTATGGCTACACCTTC. This sequence encodes CASAGTAYGYTF.

This clonotype appeared many times. The chain carries TRBV12-3 or TRBV12-4 and TRBJ1-2; D remains unclear. The V end was cut by 1 base, the J end by 7 bases, with 16 bases between. This CDR3 spans 15 amino acids. The CDR3 DNA reads TGTGCCAGCAGTTTAGGTGTGGGCCCAAGATCTGGCTACACCTTC. It codes for CASSLGVGPRSGYTF.

This clonotype turned up a few times. J is TRBJ1-5 and V is TRBV27; no clear D gene. The CDR3 loop spans 14 amino acids. Germline CDR1 MNHEY, CDR2 SMNVEV (reference sequence). V was trimmed by 3 bases and J by 4 bases, leaving 10 bases between them. For the CDR3, the DNA is TGTGCCAGCAGTTTCTCGACTACAAATCAGCCCCAGCATTTT. Its translation: CASSFSTTNQPQHF.

V and J are TRBV5-1 and TRBJ1-1; D unclear. The V and J ends lost 5 bases and 5 bases respectively, with 10 bases between them. The CDR3 contains 12 residues. The germline V gene encodes CDR1 SGHRS and CDR2 YFSETQ. The CDR3 region has the DNA TGCGCCAGCAGGGACCGGGAGACTGAAGCTTTCTTT. Its translation: CASRDRETEAFF.

This clonotype was observed at least ten times. This chain joins TRBV27 and TRBJ2-7; D gene unclear. CDR1 is MNHEY, CDR2 SMNVEV, per germline (reference sequence). The V end lost 8 bases, the J end lost 0 bases, and 11 bases lay between the germline ends. This CDR3 is built from 13 residues. The CDR3 loop is CASPRAPSYEQYF. CDR3 in DNA: TGTGCCAGCCCCCGAGCCCCCTCCTACGAGCAGTACTTC.

This clonotype was counted a few times. The CDR3 region is CASTWGLGGELFF. CDR3 coding DNA: TGCGCCAGCACATGGGGGCTCGGCGGGGAGCTGTTTTTT. The chain combines TRBV10-2 with TRBJ2-2, with a possible D match to TRBD1 (6 bases). CDR3 length: 13 amino acids. V lost 7 bases to trimming and J lost 7 bases, with 13 bases between them. CDR1 is WSHSY, CDR2 SAAADI, per germline.

The V call is TRBV20-1, the J call TRBJ2-1; D unresolved. The CDR3 consists of 19 residues. CDR1 DFQATT and CDR2 SNEGSKA come from the germline V gene (reference sequence). Trimming left V 0 bases short and J 2 bases short, with 23 bases between. In DNA form, the CDR3 reads TGCAGTGCTAGAGATCCGACTTATCCCGAGCAATCCCCCTACAATGAGCAGTTCTTC. It specifies CSARDPTYPEQSPYNEQFF.

The chain has TRBV15 and TRBJ2-6; D ambiguous. The germline V gene encodes CDR1 LNHNV and CDR2 YYDKDF (reference sequence). Deletions cut 2 bases from V and 0 bases from J, with 14 bases between. The CDR3 spans 18 residues. The CDR3 region has the DNA TGTGCCACCAGCAGATCCGGACGGATTAGCTCTGGGGCCAACGTCCTGACTTTC. It encodes CATSRSGRISSGANVLTF. Variable domain in full (rest from reference TRBV15 and TRBJ2-6): DAMVIQNPRYQVTQFGKPVTLSCSQTLNHNVMYWYQQKSSQAPKLLFHYYDKDFNNEADTPDNFQSRRPNTSFCFLDIRSPGLGDTAMYLCATSRSGRISSGANVLTFGAGSRLTVL.